This T cell receptor (beta chain) was identified in a study of T cells in Graves' hyperthyroidism and ophthalmopathy. The CDR3 contains 13 residues. CDR1 is SQVTM and CDR2 is ANQGSEA in the germline V gene. V lost 7 bases and J 0 bases, leaving 12 bases between the germline ends. What was amplified from RNA transcripts were TCR beta CDR3 regions. Using the HTBI primer set, a first-round RT-PCR was run on the TCR CDR3. Each CDR3 protein gets one entry after TCRdb re-called the multiplex PCR reads with MiXCR. The sample includes some 600,000 distinct CDR3 sequences, about 45% of them seen just once. Based on clinical symptoms, serum thyroxine and TRAb, thyroid ultrasound and orbital computed tomography, diagnoses were reached.

The TCR originated in a woman younger than 35 with Graves' hyperthyroidism. The material sequenced was peripheral blood or thyroid tissue (not recorded which). The chain uses TRBV29-1 and TRBJ1-2; D remains unclear. CDR3 bases: TGCAGCGCCTTGACGGAAACTAACTATGGCTACACCTTC. Translated: CSALTETNYGYTF.